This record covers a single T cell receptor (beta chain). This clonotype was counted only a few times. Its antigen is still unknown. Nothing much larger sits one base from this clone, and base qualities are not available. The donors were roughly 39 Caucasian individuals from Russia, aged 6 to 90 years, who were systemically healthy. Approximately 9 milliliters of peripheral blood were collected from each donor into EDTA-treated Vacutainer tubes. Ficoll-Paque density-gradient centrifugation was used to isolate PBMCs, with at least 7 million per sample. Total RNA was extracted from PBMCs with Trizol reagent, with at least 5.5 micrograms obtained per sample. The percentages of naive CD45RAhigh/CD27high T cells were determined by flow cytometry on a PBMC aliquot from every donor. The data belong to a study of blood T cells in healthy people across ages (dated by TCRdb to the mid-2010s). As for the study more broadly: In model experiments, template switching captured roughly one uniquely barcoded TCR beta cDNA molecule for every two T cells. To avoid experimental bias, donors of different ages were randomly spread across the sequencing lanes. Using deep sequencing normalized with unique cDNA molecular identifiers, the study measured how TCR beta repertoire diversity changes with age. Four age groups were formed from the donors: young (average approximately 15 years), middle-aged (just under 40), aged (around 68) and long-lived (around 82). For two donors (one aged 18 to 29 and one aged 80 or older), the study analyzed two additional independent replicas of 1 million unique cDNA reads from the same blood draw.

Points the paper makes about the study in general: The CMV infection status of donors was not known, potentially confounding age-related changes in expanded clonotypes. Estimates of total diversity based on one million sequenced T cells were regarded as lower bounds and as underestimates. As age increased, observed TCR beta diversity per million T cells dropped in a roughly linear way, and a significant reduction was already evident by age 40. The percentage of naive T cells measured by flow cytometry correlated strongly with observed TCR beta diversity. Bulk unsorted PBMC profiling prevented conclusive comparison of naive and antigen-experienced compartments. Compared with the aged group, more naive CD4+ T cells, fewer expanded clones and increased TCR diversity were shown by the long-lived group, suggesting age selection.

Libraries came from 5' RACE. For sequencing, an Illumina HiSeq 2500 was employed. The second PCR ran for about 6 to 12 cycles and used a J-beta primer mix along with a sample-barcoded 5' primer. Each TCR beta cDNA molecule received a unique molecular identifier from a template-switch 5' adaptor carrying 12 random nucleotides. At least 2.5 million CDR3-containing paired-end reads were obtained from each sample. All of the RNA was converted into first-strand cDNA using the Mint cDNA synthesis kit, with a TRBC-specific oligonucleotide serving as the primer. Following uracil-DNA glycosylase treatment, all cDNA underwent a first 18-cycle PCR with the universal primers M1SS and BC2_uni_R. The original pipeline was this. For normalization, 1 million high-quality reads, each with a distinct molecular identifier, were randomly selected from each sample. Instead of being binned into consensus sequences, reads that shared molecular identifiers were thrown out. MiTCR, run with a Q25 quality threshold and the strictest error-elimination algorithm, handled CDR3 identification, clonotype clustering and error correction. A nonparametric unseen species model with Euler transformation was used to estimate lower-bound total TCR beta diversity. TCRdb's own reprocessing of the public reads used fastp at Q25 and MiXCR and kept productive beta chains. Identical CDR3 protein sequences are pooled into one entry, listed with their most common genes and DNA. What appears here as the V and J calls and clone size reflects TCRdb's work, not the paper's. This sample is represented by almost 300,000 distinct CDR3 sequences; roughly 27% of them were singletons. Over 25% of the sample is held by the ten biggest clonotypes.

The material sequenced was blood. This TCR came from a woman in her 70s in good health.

The CDR3 in this case is CSVEKGGTDTQYF. The DNA sequence is given as TGCAGCGTTGAAAAGGGGGGGACAGATACGCAGTATTTT. This chain joins TRBV29-1 to TRBJ2-3; the D gene is perhaps TRBD2, on 7 matching bases. The germline V gene specifies SQVTM as CDR1 and ANQGSEA as CDR2. Including cysteine and phenylalanine, the CDR3 has 13 amino acids. Kept here is only the CDR3 DNA, which spans 39 bases and is read in frame from base 1. Relative to germline, V is 2 bases shorter and J is 3 bases shorter, with 9 bases between their ends.